This is a list of T cell receptor beta chains from one sample in a study of blood T cell repertoires in COVID-19. The table came from immunoSEQ multiplex PCR; TCRdb's copy has only in-frame clones and leaves some out. The sample comprises 200,000 to 250,000 clones, roughly 83% of which are singletons, and roughly 2% rests with the top ten. Material for sequencing was PBMCs or T cells enriched from blood (not recorded which). These receptors all come from a woman aged 50 to 60 who had recovered from COVID-19. The CDR3 runs from the conserved cysteine through the conserved F or W. The D gene is left open where the match is weak. Clone size is stated in some rows and not others, as once, few, many or a class when expanded.

j_call v_call clone_size d_call cdr3_nt cdr3_aa
TRBJ2-3 TRBV13 - - TGTGCCAGCAGCTTAGTCGGCCTAGCGTCAGATACGCAGTATTTT CASSLVGLASDTQYF
TRBJ2-3 TRBV5-4 - TRBD2 TGTGCCAGCAGCCGGGGACTAGCGGAGCTCACAGATACGCAGTATTTT CASSRGLAELTDTQYF
TRBJ1-4 TRBV2 - - TGTGCCAGCGGCGAAGGGGGGACACCGGATGAAAAACTGTTTTTT CASGEGGTPDEKLFF
TRBJ1-3 TRBV18 - - TGTGCCAGCTCACTAAACTCGGCAGAGGCTGGAAACACCATATATTTT CASSLNSAEAGNTIYF
TRBJ1-5 TRBV19 - - TGTGCCAGTAGTATTCCACTTTACCTCAATCAGCCCCAGCATTTT CASSIPLYLNQPQHF
TRBJ1-1 TRBV7-3 - - TGTGCCAGCAGCTCCGGGACTGCGTCGGGCACTGAAGCTTTCTTT CASSSGTASGTEAFF
TRBJ2-6 TRBV15 - TRBD1 TGTGCCACCAGCAGGGGACAGGGCTCTGGGGCCAACGTCCTGACTTTC CATSRGQGSGANVLTF
TRBJ2-2 TRBV18 - - TGTGCCAGCTCACTGGGGGGAAACACCGGGGAGCTGTTTTTT CASSLGGNTGELFF
TRBJ1-1 TRBV27 - TRBD1 TGTGCCAGCAGTAGTAATACAGGGGGCACTGAAGCTTTCTTT CASSSNTGGTEAFF
TRBJ2-5 TRBV28 - TRBD2 TGTGCCAGCAGCGTTTTTGCGGGAGACGGTGAGACCCAGTACTTC CASSVFAGDGETQYF
TRBJ2-1 TRBV5-4 few TRBD2 TGTGCCAGCAGCCTACGACTAGCGGGGGGGGAGAATGAGCAGTTCTTC CASSLRLAGGENEQFF
TRBJ2-3 TRBV29-1 - - TGCAGCGTTGATACAGGAGGGGCAGATACGCAGTATTTT CSVDTGGADTQYF
TRBJ1-2 TRBV19 - TRBD1 TGTGCCAGTAGGACGACAGGGGGCGGGTCGGCTGGCTACACCTTC CASRTTGGGSAGYTF
TRBJ1-1 TRBV11-2 - TRBD1 TGTGCCAGCAGCCCAGGGGGCTCCACACCTAACACTGAAGCTTTCTTT CASSPGGSTPNTEAFF
TRBJ1-6 TRBV18 - - TGTGCCAGCTCACCTAGATCGGGTGACGGTTCACCCCTCCACTTT CASSPRSGDGSPLHF
TRBJ1-2 TRBV29-1 - - TGCAGCGTGGCCCGCCAGGGTGTATATGGCTACACCTTC CSVARQGVYGYTF
TRBJ1-5 TRBV6-2/TRBV6-3 - - TGTGCCAGCAGTCGCCACGGGGTGAACAATCAGCCCCAGCATTTT CASSRHGVNNQPQHF
TRBJ2-1 TRBV7-9 once - TGTGCCAGCAGTACACAGTACAATGAGCAGTTCTTC CASSTQYNEQFF
TRBJ2-2 TRBV6-4 many - TGTGCCAGCAGTGCGGGACAAAACACCGGGGAGCTGTTTTTT CASSAGQNTGELFF
TRBJ2-1 TRBV3-1/TRBV3-2 - - TGTGCCAGCAGCCAAGTCGCTACGAGTGAGCAGTTCTTC CASSQVATSEQFF
TRBJ2-1 TRBV4-1 - - TGCGCCAGCAGCCAGAAGGCACCCAGGGCTATGTCCTACAATGAGCAGTTCTTC CASSQKAPRAMSYNEQFF
TRBJ2-5 TRBV7-3 - TRBD1 TGTGCCAGCAGCAAGGACAGGGGGGGACAAGAGACCCAGTACTTC CASSKDRGGQETQYF
TRBJ2-7 TRBV7-6 - - TGTGCCAGCAGCTCAGAACAGGGAAGGGACGAGCAGTACTTC CASSSEQGRDEQYF
TRBJ2-1 TRBV3-1/TRBV3-2 few TRBD2 TGTGCCAGCAGCCAAACCCGACTAGCGGGGGCGAACAATGAGCAGTTCTTC CASSQTRLAGANNEQFF
TRBJ1-5 TRBV5-8 - TRBD1 TGTGCCAGCAGATCGGGACAGGGGGCAAATCAGCCCCAGCATTTT CASRSGQGANQPQHF
TRBJ2-3 TRBV2 few - TGTGCCAGCAGTCGTGACACCCTAGATACGCAGTATTTT CASSRDTLDTQYF
TRBJ2-7 TRBV7-8 once TRBD1 TGTGCCAGCAGCTTAGAGGCAGGGGACAGGGGGCTATACGAGCAGTACTTC CASSLEAGDRGLYEQYF